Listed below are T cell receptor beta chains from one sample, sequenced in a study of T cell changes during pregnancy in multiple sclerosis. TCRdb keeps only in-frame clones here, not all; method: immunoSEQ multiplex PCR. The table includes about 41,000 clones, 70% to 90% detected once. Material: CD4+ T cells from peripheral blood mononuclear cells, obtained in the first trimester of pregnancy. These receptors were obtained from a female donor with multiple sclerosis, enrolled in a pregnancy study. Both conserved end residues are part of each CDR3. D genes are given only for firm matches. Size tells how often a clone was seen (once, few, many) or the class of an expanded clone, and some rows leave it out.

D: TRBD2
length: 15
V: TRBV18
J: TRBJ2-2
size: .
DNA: TGTGCCAGCTCAGGTCAGCGGGACGGCACCGGGGAGCTGTTTTTT
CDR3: CASSGQRDGTGELFF

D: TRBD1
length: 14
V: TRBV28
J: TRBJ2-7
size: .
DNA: TGTGCCAGCAGTCCTGGACAGGGGGCGGCCGAGCAGTACTTC
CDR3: CASSPGQGAAEQYF

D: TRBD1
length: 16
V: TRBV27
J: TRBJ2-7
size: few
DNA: TGTGCCAGCAGTGCTCCGGACAGGGGACGGGCTAGGGAGCAGTACTTC
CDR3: CASSAPDRGRAREQYF

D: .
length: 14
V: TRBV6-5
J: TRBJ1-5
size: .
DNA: TGTGCCAGCAGTTACTCCGGGACTCATCAGCCCCAGCATTTT
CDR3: CASSYSGTHQPQHF

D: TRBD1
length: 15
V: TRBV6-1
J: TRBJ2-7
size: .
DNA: TGTGCCAGCAGTGAACCGGGACAGGGAAACTACGAGCAGTACTTC
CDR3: CASSEPGQGNYEQYF

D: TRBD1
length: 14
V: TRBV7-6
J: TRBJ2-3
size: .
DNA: TGTGCCAGCAGCGGGGACAGGGCCTCAGATACGCAGTATTTT
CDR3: CASSGDRASDTQYF

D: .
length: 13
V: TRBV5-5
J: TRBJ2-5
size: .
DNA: TGTGCCAGCAGTCGAGGGATGGCCGAGACCCAGTACTTC
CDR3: CASSRGMAETQYF

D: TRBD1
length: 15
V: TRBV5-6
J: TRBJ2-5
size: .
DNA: TGTGCCAGCAGCTTTACAGGGGACACTAGTGGGACCCAGTACTTC
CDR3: CASSFTGDTSGTQYF

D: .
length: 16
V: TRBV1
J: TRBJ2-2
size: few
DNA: TGCACCTCCCTGAGGCTCGTTTACACTAACACCGGGGAGCTGTTTTTT
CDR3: CTSLRLVYTNTGELFF

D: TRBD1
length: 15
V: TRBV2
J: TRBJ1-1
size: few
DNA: TGTGCCAGCAGTGCCCCACAGGGGTTGAACACTGAAGCTTTCTTT
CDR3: CASSAPQGLNTEAFF

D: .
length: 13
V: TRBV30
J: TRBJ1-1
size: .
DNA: TGTGCCTGGACCGCACGGGGGGGCACTGAAGCTTTCTTT
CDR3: CAWTARGGTEAFF

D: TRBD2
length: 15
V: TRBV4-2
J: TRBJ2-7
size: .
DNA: TGTGCCAGCAGCCAAGAAGGCACTAGCGTGCACGAGCAGTACTTC
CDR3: CASSQEGTSVHEQYF

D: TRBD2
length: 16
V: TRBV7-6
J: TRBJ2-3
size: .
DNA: TGTGCCAGCAGCTTTGGGCTAGCGGGAGGCACAGATACGCAGTATTTT
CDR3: CASSFGLAGGTDTQYF

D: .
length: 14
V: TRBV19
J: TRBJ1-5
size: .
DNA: TGTGCCAGTAGTATCGTTCGGGGGAATCAGCCCCAGCATTTT
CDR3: CASSIVRGNQPQHF

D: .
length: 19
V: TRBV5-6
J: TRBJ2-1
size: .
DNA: TGTGCCAGCAGCGCACCCCAGGGGCAGCTCCCCGGGTCCTACAATGAGCAGTTCTTC
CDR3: CASSAPQGQLPGSYNEQFF

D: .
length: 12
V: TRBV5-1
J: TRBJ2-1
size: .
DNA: TGCGCCAGCAGCTTGGTAGCAAATGAGCAGTTCTTC
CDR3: CASSLVANEQFF

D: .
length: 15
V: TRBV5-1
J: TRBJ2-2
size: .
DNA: TGCGCCAGCAGCTTGGCCGTACCAGACACCGGGGAGCTGTTTTTT
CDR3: CASSLAVPDTGELFF

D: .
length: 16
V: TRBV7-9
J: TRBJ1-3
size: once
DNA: TGTGCCAGCAGCTCATTGCTGGGACTCTCTGGAAACACCATATATTTT
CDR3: CASSSLLGLSGNTIYF

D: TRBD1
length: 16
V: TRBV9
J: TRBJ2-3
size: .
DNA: TGTGCCAGCAGCGTAATTGACAGGGTTGGCACAGATACGCAGTATTTT
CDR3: CASSVIDRVGTDTQYF

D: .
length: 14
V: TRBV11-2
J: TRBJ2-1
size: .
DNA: TGTGCCAGCAACCGCGCGCCCTCCTACAATGAGCAGTTCTTC
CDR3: CASNRAPSYNEQFF

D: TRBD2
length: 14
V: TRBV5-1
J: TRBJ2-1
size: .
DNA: TGCGCCAGCAGCCCAATGGGAGGGCGGAATGAGCAGTTCTTC
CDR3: CASSPMGGRNEQFF

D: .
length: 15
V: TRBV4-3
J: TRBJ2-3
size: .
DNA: TGCGCCAGCAGCCAAGATCCGCGGAGCACAGATACGCAGTATTTT
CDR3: CASSQDPRSTDTQYF

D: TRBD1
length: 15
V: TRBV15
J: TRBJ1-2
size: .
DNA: TGTGCCACCAGCAGTGGACAGGGGGGGAACTATGGCTACACCTTC
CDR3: CATSSGQGGNYGYTF

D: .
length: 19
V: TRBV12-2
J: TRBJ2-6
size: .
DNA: TGTGCAAGTCGCTTAGCGGGACAGGGGGGCGCCTCTGGGGCCAACGTCCTGACTTTC
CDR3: CASRLAGQGGASGANVLTF

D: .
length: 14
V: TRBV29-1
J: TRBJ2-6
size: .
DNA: TGCAGCGTCCTGATGGGGGCCGGGGCCAACGTCCTGACTTTC
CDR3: CSVLMGAGANVLTF

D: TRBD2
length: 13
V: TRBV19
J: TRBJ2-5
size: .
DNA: TGTGCCAGTAGTGTAAGCGGGAGTGAGACCCAGTACTTC
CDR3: CASSVSGSETQYF

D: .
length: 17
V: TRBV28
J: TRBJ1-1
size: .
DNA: TGTGCCAGCAGTTTGAAAAGGTCTAGGAAGATGAACACTGAAGCTTTCTTT
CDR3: CASSLKRSRKMNTEAFF

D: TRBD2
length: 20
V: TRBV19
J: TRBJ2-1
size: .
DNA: TGTGCCAGTAGTTCTCTAACCGGGACTAGCGGGACCGACTCCTACAATGAGCAGTTCTTC
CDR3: CASSSLTGTSGTDSYNEQFF